What follows are 20 T cell receptor beta chains derived from one specimen sequenced in a study of technical replicates of blood from a handful of donors. TCRdb's table, derived via immunoSEQ multiplex PCR, lists solely in-frame clones and lacks some. This table has some 79,000 clones, more than 90% appearing once. Specimen: T cells isolated from PBMCs. Receptors were obtained from a human donor in good health. Some clones in this sample may be carry-over from other donors' samples.

The chain joins TRBV19 to TRBJ2-1; no firm D call. Trimming stripped 5 bases from V and 4 bases from J, with 18 bases between. Germline loops: CDR1 LNHDA, CDR2 SQIVND (reference sequence). CDR3 length: 16 residues. The CDR3 loop is CASSLHVVSSYNEQFF. CDR3 sequence (DNA): TGTGCCAGTAGTCTTCATGTAGTAAGTAGTTACAATGAGCAGTTCTTC.

This clone showed up just once. This rearrangement joins TRBV4-1 to TRBJ1-5; 8 nucleotides match TRBD1. Germline V lookup: CDR1 MGHRA, CDR2 YSYEKL. The V gene end was trimmed by 0 bases and the J gene end by 0 bases; junction bases not matched to a gene: 16. The CDR3 sequence is 21 residues long. In DNA, the CDR3 is TGCGCCAGCAGCCAAGACCGCAGGGGGCAGGAAAACCCGCATAGCAATCAGCCCCAGCATTTT. This codes for CASSQDRRGQENPHSNQPQHF.

This chain links TRBV9 with TRBJ2-1; TRBD1 matches 9 bases. J lost 7 bases, V lost 4 bases, and 6 bases had no gene match. This CDR3 has 14 residues. Germline V gene sequence: CDR1 SGDLS, CDR2 YYNGEE. The CDR3 region is CASSIQDRGNEQFF. The CDR3 nucleotides are TGTGCCAGCAGCATTCAGGACAGGGGTAATGAGCAGTTCTTC.

J is TRBJ1-1 and V is TRBV6-5, with no clear D. Germline V CDR1 and CDR2: MNHEY, SVGAGI. V lost 5 bases and J lost 3, with 10 bases in between. The CDR3 consists of 13 residues. CDR3 region: CASSTVRDTEAFF. The CDR3 DNA reads TGTGCCAGCAGTACTGTGAGGGACACTGAAGCTTTCTTT.

This clone appeared a few times. This sequence joins TRBV6-5 and TRBJ2-5; D possibly corresponds to TRBD1 (7 bases). The V gene's germline CDR1 is MNHEY and CDR2 SVGAGI. Trimming shortened V by 4 bases and J by 3 bases, and 15 bases separated the two germline ends. This CDR3 region has 15 residues. DNA of the CDR3: TGTGCCAGCAGTTCCCAGGGGGGATCCGAAGAGACCCAGTACTTC. It translates to CASSSQGGSEETQYF.

The chain recombines TRBV7-9 with TRBJ2-7, with 10 bases matching TRBD1. Germline V lookup: CDR1 SEHNR, CDR2 FQNEAQ (reference sequence). After removal of 5 bases from V and 2 bases from J, the junction contained 6 bases not matched to a gene. CDR3 size: 15 residues. DNA of the CDR3: TGTGCCAGCAGCGGGGGACAGGGGTTAGCCTACGAGCAGTACTTC. Encoded protein: CASSGGQGLAYEQYF.

V and J are TRBV20-1 and TRBJ2-1, with unresolved D. The CDR3 runs 11 residues. V was shortened by 7 bases and J by 9 bases, with 13 bases between the two germline ends. Germline V gene lookup returns CDR1 DFQATT and CDR2 SNEGSKA (reference sequence). The CDR3 sequence: CSVTRVPEQFF. CDR3 sequence (DNA): TGCAGTGTAACCCGAGTTCCTGAGCAGTTCTTC.

Concerning this clone itself: One end of the junction varies from germline; a read error may be responsible. Other DNA sequences in this specimen translate into the identical CDR3. V gene TRBV11-3 combines with J gene TRBJ2-7, with 8 bases aligning to TRBD1. Germline V gene sequence: CDR1 SGHNT, CDR2 YENEEA. The CDR3 is made up of 14 amino acids. The CDR3 DNA is TGTGCCAGCAGCCCGGTGGCAGGGGGCTACGAACAGTACTTC. This sequence encodes CASSPVAGGYEQYF. The full variable domain, rest sourced from reference TRBV11-3 and TRBJ2-7, is EAGVVQSPRYKIIEKKQPVAFWCNPISGHNTLYWYLQNLGQGPELLIRYENEEAVDDSQLPKDRFSAERLKGVDSTLKIQPAELGDSAVYLCASSPVAGGYEQYFGPGTRLTVT.

The chain links TRBV11-3 to TRBJ2-1, with D tentatively TRBD1 (5 bases). Germline CDR1 and CDR2: SGHNT and YENEEA. The CDR3 consists of 12 residues. V lost 2 bases to trimming and J lost 10 bases, with 9 bases between them. CDR3 sequence (DNA): TGTGCCAGCAGCTTACAGGGTGGCGAGCAGTTCTTC. Protein product: CASSLQGGEQFF.

V is TRBV6-6 and J is TRBJ2-7, with TRBD1 matching over 7 bases. The length of the CDR3 is 15 residues. The germline CDR1 and CDR2 sequences are MNHNY and SVGAGI (reference sequence). V gave up 2 bases and J gave up 1 base; unmatched junction bases: 5. The CDR3 region is CASSYRGPSSYEQYF. The CDR3 DNA is TGTGCCAGCAGTTACAGGGGGCCCAGTTCCTACGAGCAGTACTTC.

J is TRBJ1-1 and V is TRBV30; 7 bases match TRBD1. The CDR3 is made up of 14 amino acids. Trimming took 4 bases from V and 3 from J; bases not matched to a gene: 8. Germline-derived CDR1 and CDR2 are GTSNPN and SVGIG (reference sequence). This chain's CDR3 is CAWNPGGEYTEAFF. The CDR3 DNA reads as TGTGCCTGGAATCCAGGGGGTGAGTACACTGAAGCTTTCTTT.

This sequence joins TRBV6-5 and TRBJ1-5; D gene unclear. Germline CDR1 MNHEY, CDR2 SVGAGI. The ends were cut back, 5 bases at V and 6 bases at J, with 14 bases in the middle. CDR3 length equals 14 residues. The CDR3 is CASSPYPAGQPQHF. The CDR3 region has the DNA TGTGCCAGCAGTCCCTACCCTGCGGGTCAGCCCCAGCATTTT.

This clone was found once. The chain carries TRBV11-2 and TRBJ2-5, with D maybe TRBD1 (5 bases). The CDR3 loop spans 14 amino acids. CDR1 is SGHAT and CDR2 is FQNNGV in the germline V gene. V lost 2 bases to trimming and J lost 5 bases, with 12 bases between them. CDR3 DNA sequence: TGTGCCAGCAGCTTACAGGGTCTTTGGGAGACCCAGTACTTC. It is translated as CASSLQGLWETQYF. Filled out from reference TRBV11-2 and TRBJ2-5, the complete variable domain reads EAGVAQSPRYKIIEKRQSVAFWCNPISGHATLYWYQQILGQGPKLLIQFQNNGVVDDSQLPKDRFSAERLKGVDSTLKIQPAKLEDSAVYLCASSLQGLWETQYFGPGTRLLVL.

The chain has TRBV21-1 and TRBJ1-3; the D call of TRBD1 is as the table states it, not checked on the DNA. TRBV21-1 is a known pseudogene. This CDR3 region has 17 residues. The chain's CDR3 is CASSAPPEQGMGNTIYF. Written as DNA, the CDR3 is TGTGCCAGCAGCGCCCCCCCCGAGCAGGGCATGGGAAACACCATATATTTT.

This clone was recorded a few times. The CDR3 loop is CASSEWREQYF. DNA of the CDR3: TGTGCCAGCAGTGAATGGAGGGAGCAGTACTTC. The V gene is TRBV2, the J gene TRBJ2-7, with D perhaps TRBD2 (5 bases). The germline V gene encodes CDR1 SNHLY and CDR2 FYNNEI. V lost 2 bases and J lost 7, with 6 bases in between. This CDR3 region has 11 residues. The full variable domain, its missing parts supplied by reference TRBV2 and TRBJ2-7, is EPEVTQTPSHQVTQMGQEVILRCVPISNHLYFYWYRQILGQKVEFLVSFYNNEISEKSEIFDDQFSVERPDGSNFTLKIRSTKLEDSAMYFCASSEWREQYFGPGTRLTVT.

The chain recombines TRBV29-1 with TRBJ2-5, with 11 bases lining up with TRBD1. CDR3 size: 14 residues. Per germline, CDR1 SQVTM and CDR2 ANQGSEA. J lost 4 bases, V lost 3 bases, and 4 bases had no gene match. CDR3 nucleotides: TGCAGCGTTGAGAGGGGGACAGGGGGAGAGACCCAGTACTTC. Translation: CSVERGTGGETQYF.

This clone occurred a few times. The chain uses TRBV10-3 and TRBJ1-1; 9 bases are a match to TRBD1. CDR1 and CDR2 (germline): ENHRY, SYGVKD. The CDR3 has 13 residues. The J segment lost 2 bases and the V segment lost 7 bases, leaving 2 bases of the junction unmatched. CDR3 amino acids: CAINTGGNTEAFF. The CDR3 nucleotides read TGTGCCATCAATACAGGGGGCAACACTGAAGCTTTCTTT.

The chain joins TRBV25-1 to TRBJ1-4, with TRBD1 identical over 8 bases. Trimming took 8 bases from V and 0 from J; bases not matched to a gene: 5. This CDR3 is built from 15 residues. Germline-derived CDR1 and CDR2 are MGHDK and SYGVNS. DNA of the CDR3: TGTGCCAGCGCAGCGACAGGGGCAACTAATGAAAAACTGTTTTTT. It translates to CASAATGATNEKLFF.

J is TRBJ2-3 and V is TRBV18; no clear D. CDR1 and CDR2 from the germline V gene are KGHSH and LQKENI. This CDR3 is 17 amino acids long. V lost 3 bases to trimming and J lost 3 bases, with 19 bases between them. CDR3 sequence: CASSPSSTYYGTDTQYF. CDR3 in DNA: TGTGCCAGCTCACCCTCCTCGACCTACTACGGGACAGATACGCAGTATTTT.

The chain has TRBV9 and TRBJ2-2, with D tentatively TRBD1 (6 bases). Germline V gene sequence: CDR1 SGDLS, CDR2 YYNGEE. The CDR3 is 13 residues long. The ends were cut back, 4 bases at V and 7 bases at J, with 11 bases in the middle. CDR3 nucleotide sequence: TGTGCCAGCAGCTCCCCAGGGGTCGGGGAGCTGTTTTTT. Translation gives CASSSPGVGELFF. Together with reference TRBV9 and TRBJ2-2, the CDR3 gives the full variable domain: DSGVTQTPKHLITATGQRVTLRCSPRSGDLSVYWYQQSLDQGLQFLIQYYNGEERAKGNILERFSAQQFPDLHSELNLSSLELGDSALYFCASSSPGVGELFFGEGSRLTVL.